The following is a T cell receptor beta chain sequence with its context. The antigen is undetermined. The data originate from a study of molecular identifiers for immune sequencing clone quantification. Study at large: For replicates, RNA isolated from approximately 20,000 or 100,000 naive CD8 cells was divided into five portions, of which four were sequenced.

Whole-study findings and limits: Should identical TCR molecules share a barcode, the sizes of highly expanded clones could be underestimated.

Sorted inputs of about 17,000 to 1,100,000 cells, with 10%, 30% or 50% RNA, yielded naive CD8 libraries. Germline V CDR1 and CDR2: MNHEY, SVGEGT. CDR3 length: 15 residues. V dropped 7 bases and J dropped 4 bases, with 19 bases sitting between them. TCRdb itself ran the PCR reads through MiXCR, one entry per CDR3 protein. The data hold more than 85,000 distinct CDR3 sequences, with about 35% observed a single time. The sample was naive CD8+ T cells from blood, with Jurkat cell RNA spiked in. Noted subset: FACS-sorted CD8+CD4-CCR7+CD45RA+ naive T cells. The sequence came from a human donor in good health. Some libraries in this study had Jurkat cell RNA spiked in. V usage is TRBV6-2 or TRBV6-3 and J usage is TRBJ1-2, with a possible D match to TRBD1 (5 bases). Here the CDR3 reads CASIPFSGTPYGYTF. CDR3 sequence (DNA): TGTGCCAGCATCCCCTTCTCGGGGACCCCCTATGGCTACACCTTC.